The 10 T cell receptor beta chains below all came from one sample that was sequenced in a study of blood T cells in healthy people across ages. Primers used in a second PCR of about 6 to 11 cycles were a sample-barcoded 5' primer and a J-beta primer mix. TCRdb re-called the 5' RACE reads through MiXCR, storing one row per CDR3 protein. The table lists approximately 1,700,000 distinct CDR3 sequences, 35% to 50% of them singletons. Source material: blood. These receptors all stem from a human donor in good health.

In its sample, this clonotype was seen a few times. The chain is built from TRBV12-3 or TRBV12-4 and TRBJ1-2, with a possible D match to TRBD1 (5 bases). CDR3 length: 13 amino acids. V was pared by 5 bases and J by 3 bases, with 10 bases between. This CDR3 reads CASSHGGYYGYTF. DNA for the CDR3: TGTGCCAGCAGTCATGGGGGGTACTATGGCTACACCTTC.

V is TRBV24-1 and J is TRBJ2-1, with 10 bases matching TRBD1. There are 20 residues in the CDR3. The germline V gene encodes CDR1 KGHDR and CDR2 SFDVKD. Unmatched junction bases numbered 16, after V lost 6 bases and J lost 0 bases. CDR3 sequence: CATSTINRDRGYHSYNEQFF. In nucleotides, the CDR3 is TGTGCCACCAGTACCATCAACCGGGACAGGGGATATCACTCCTACAATGAGCAGTTCTTC.

This sequence joins TRBV11-2 and TRBJ1-1; 7 bases fit TRBD1. In germline, CDR1 is SGHAT, CDR2 FQNNGV. Unmatched junction bases numbered 4, after V lost 3 bases and J lost 9 bases. The CDR3 is made up of 12 amino acids. This CDR3 is CASSFDRDKAFF. CDR3 sequence (DNA): TGTGCCAGCAGCTTTGACAGGGATAAAGCTTTCTTT.

This chain links TRBV12-3 or TRBV12-4 with TRBJ2-1, with D possibly matching TRBD1 (7 bases). V was clipped by 7 bases and J by 7 bases, with 20 bases between them. CDR3 size: 15 residues. This chain's CDR3 is CASTLRGAMRNEQFF. In DNA, the CDR3 is TGTGCCAGCACCCTCAGGGGGGCCATGAGGAATGAGCAGTTCTTC.

On this clonotype itself: The junction and the germline gene differ at one end; a read error may be behind it. The rearrangement uses TRBV29-1 and TRBJ2-3, with D possibly being TRBD1 or TRBD2 (7 bases each). Germline V gene lookup returns CDR1 SQVTM and CDR2 ANQGSEA. The CDR3 has 14 amino acids. This CDR3 is CSVRGGTGTDAQYF. The DNA for the CDR3 is TGCAGTGTCAGGGGGGGGACGGGGACAGATGCGCAGTATTTT.

This chain connects TRBV29-1 to TRBJ1-5, with D perhaps TRBD1 (6 bases). The CDR3 is 14 amino acids. V was pared by 4 bases and J by 3 bases, with 13 bases between. Germline loops: CDR1 SQVTM, CDR2 ANQGSEA. The CDR3 is CSVGDMGINQPQHF. In DNA, the CDR3 is TGCAGCGTTGGGGACATGGGCATCAATCAGCCCCAGCATTTT.

This clonotype was seen only a few times. The genes are TRBV7-2 and TRBJ1-6; TRBD1 aligns across 7 bases. The germline V gene has CDR1 SGHTA and CDR2 FQGNSA. With 6 bases clipped from V and 7 bases from J, the junction kept 3 bases outside the gene matches. The CDR3 loop spans 13 amino acids. CDR3 bases: TGTGCCAGCAGGCAGGGGGGGAATTCACCCCTCCACTTT. This encodes CASRQGGNSPLHF.

This clonotype was observed a few times. V is TRBV4-2 and J is TRBJ2-5; D remains ambiguous. The J call could be wrong; TRBJ2-7 is a better fit for the DNA end. CDR3 length: 13 amino acids. Per germline, CDR1 LGHNA and CDR2 YNFKEQ. The DNA for the CDR3 is TGTGCCAGCAGCCAAGATGCTTACTACGAGCAGTACTTC. Its translation: CASSQDAYYEQYF.

This clonotype was counted a single time. Relative to the germline gene, one junction end is altered; a read error may explain this. The chain employs TRBV4-1 and TRBJ1-3, with D hard to call. From germline, CDR1 is MGHRA and CDR2 YSYEKL. The CDR3 spans 16 residues. As DNA, the CDR3 is TGCGTCAGCAGCTATGACCGGGCAGACTCTGGAAACACCATATATTTT. The encoded protein is CVSSYDRADSGNTIYF.

The chain has TRBV10-3 and TRBJ1-2, with TRBD1 identical over 7 bases. CDR1 and CDR2 (germline): ENHRY, SYGVKD. This CDR3 has 15 amino acids. J lost 6 bases, V lost 6 bases, and 13 bases had no gene match. The CDR3 DNA is TGTGCCATCAGCCCTGGTAACAGGGGTAGGGATGGCTACACCTTC. Residues: CAISPGNRGRDGYTF.